Here is one T cell receptor (beta chain) with its context. What it binds is unknown. The sample has other DNA sequences that encode this CDR3 too. Germline V lookup: CDR1 SEHNR, CDR2 FQNEAQ (reference sequence). V was shortened by 0 bases and J by 5 bases, with 17 bases between the two germline ends. The CDR3 spans 16 residues. This entry comes from a study of cytomegalovirus exposure and HLA in healthy donors. Study results and caveats: Later on, an analysis found that several of the most significant clusters appeared to be linked to common viral pathogens, which included parvovirus B19. Some highly shared sequence variants likely arose as a pipeline artifact. Some 150 TCR beta chains were listed as cytomegalovirus-associated. Some V segments, including TRBV6-2 and TRBV6-3, were excluded as indistinguishable.

Both 60 Vbeta primers and 13 Jbeta primers went into the PCR. This table comes from immunoSEQ multiplex PCR, and its TCRdb copy is limited to in-frame clones, with some not included. The repertoire holds roughly 86,000 clones, with roughly three fifths as singletons. This chain joins TRBV7-9 and TRBJ2-7; unclear D gene. This sequence was found in a man under 40 in good health and CMV-seronegative. The specimen was PBMCs. CDR3 sequence: CASSLALSSAPHEQYF. In DNA, the CDR3 is TGTGCCAGCAGCTTAGCCCTCTCCAGCGCTCCCCACGAGCAGTACTTC.